Shown below are 19 T cell receptor beta chains from a single sample sequenced in a study of CD8 T cells in ankylosing spondylitis. TCRdb processed the 5' RACE reads anew with MiXCR; each CDR3 protein has one entry. The sample shows around 150,000 distinct CDR3 sequences, 11% of them seen only once. Material for sequencing was blood, either unsorted or a sorted T cell fraction (not recorded which). The receptors derive from a female donor with ankylosing spondylitis or in good health (not recorded which).

This clonotype appeared many times. CDR3 sequence: CASSLQTASTNEKLFF. CDR3 in DNA: TGTGCCAGCAGCCTTCAGACGGCCTCAACTAATGAAAAACTGTTTTTT. J is TRBJ1-4 and V is TRBV5-6; no clear D gene. Germline V gives CDR1 SGHDT, CDR2 YYEEEE. The CDR3 totals 16 residues. V dropped 4 bases and J dropped 0 bases, with 13 bases sitting between them.

There are many counts of this clonotype. This chain joins TRBV29-1 and TRBJ1-1; perhaps TRBD1 as D (5 bases). V dropped 3 bases and J dropped 0 bases, with 11 bases sitting between them. The CDR3 runs 14 residues. The V gene's germline CDR1 is SQVTM and CDR2 ANQGSEA. The DNA of the CDR3 is TGCAGCGTTGAGGTCTCAGGGATGAACACTGAAGCTTTCTTT. It translates to CSVEVSGMNTEAFF.

This clonotype showed up many times. In DNA form, the CDR3 reads TGTGCCAGCAGCCCGAACAGCTTTGGCTACACCTTC. Translated, it gives CASSPNSFGYTF. The chain is built from TRBV7-9 and TRBJ1-2; D is ambiguous. The CDR3 extends over 12 amino acids. V was cut by 5 bases and J by 7 bases, with 11 bases left in between. CDR1 is SEHNR and CDR2 is FQNEAQ in the germline V gene (reference sequence).

V gene TRBV7-9 combines with J gene TRBJ2-3; tentative D call: TRBD1 (7 bases). The CDR3 runs 16 residues. Trimming removed 2 bases at V and 2 bases at J, with 14 bases between. The germline CDR1 and CDR2 sequences are SEHNR and FQNEAQ (reference sequence). The chain's CDR3 is CASSLLAGGHTDTQYF. The CDR3 coding sequence is TGTGCCAGCAGCTTACTAGCAGGGGGGCACACAGATACGCAGTATTTT.

Many counts were recorded for this clonotype. The V and J genes are TRBV18 and TRBJ2-7, with D possibly being TRBD1 (6 bases). Germline-derived CDR1 and CDR2 are KGHSH and LQKENI. The CDR3 extends over 13 amino acids. V gave up 3 bases and J gave up 5 bases, with 11 bases separating them. The CDR3 DNA reads as TGTGCCAGCTCACCCCAGGACAGCCACGAGCAGTACTTC. Translated, it gives CASSPQDSHEQYF.

This sequence joins TRBV7-9 and TRBJ1-4; D is ambiguous. The length of the CDR3 is 13 residues. The germline CDR1 and CDR2 sequences are SEHNR and FQNEAQ (reference sequence). The V end lost 1 base, the J end lost 11 bases, and 11 bases lay between the germline ends. The chain's CDR3 is CASSLDPGAKLFF. The CDR3 DNA sequence: TGTGCCAGCAGCTTAGATCCGGGTGCGAAACTGTTTTTT.

This clonotype was picked up a small number of times. The junction departs from germline at one end; a sequencing error may be responsible. The chain couples TRBV12-3 or TRBV12-4 to TRBJ2-1; 7 nucleotides align to TRBD1. This CDR3 has 14 residues. The CDR3, as DNA: TGTGCCAGCAGTATTGGGGACAGTGACAATGCGCAGTTCTTC. The encoded protein is CASSIGDSDNAQFF.

This clonotype was found many times. The rearrangement uses TRBV20-1 and TRBJ1-1; D unclear. Germline lookup yields CDR1 DFQATT and CDR2 SNEGSKA (reference sequence). Trimming took 0 bases from V and 1 from J, leaving 6 bases between them. The CDR3 loop spans 13 amino acids. In DNA, the CDR3 is TGCAGTGCTAGAGAGGACCCGAACACTGAAGCTTTCTTT. Translated, it gives CSAREDPNTEAFF.

This clonotype was found many times. The V gene is TRBV11-2, the J gene TRBJ2-3, with 8 bases lining up with TRBD2. Trimming cost V 6 bases and J 0 bases; bases outside gene matches: 11. This CDR3 contains 17 residues. The germline V gene encodes CDR1 SGHAT and CDR2 FQNNGV. Here the CDR3 reads CASRGFGASGSTDTQYF. CDR3 nucleotides: TGTGCCAGCAGAGGGTTCGGGGCTAGCGGGAGCACAGATACGCAGTATTTT.

This clonotype was seen at least ten times. The V gene is TRBV7-7, the J gene TRBJ2-1; D may be TRBD1 (6 bases). Germline values: CDR1 SSHAT, CDR2 FNYEAQ (reference sequence). The CDR3 is 14 residues long. With 5 bases removed from V and 5 bases from J, the gap between germline ends came to 13 bases. The CDR3 sequence: CASSHRVRDNEQFF. DNA of the CDR3: TGTGCCAGCAGCCACAGGGTCAGGGACAATGAGCAGTTCTTC.

Ten or more counts support this clonotype. V and J are TRBV28 and TRBJ2-1; possible D gene TRBD2, 7 bases. CDR1 is MDHEN and CDR2 is SYDVKM in the germline V gene. This CDR3 region has 15 residues. The V end lost 1 base, the J end lost 4 bases, and 11 bases lay between the germline ends. The DNA of the CDR3 is TGTGCCAGCAGTTTATCGGCGGGGGCGTACAATGAGCAGTTCTTC. Protein: CASSLSAGAYNEQFF.

This clonotype was recorded many times. The chain is built from TRBV21-1 and TRBJ2-1; the table gives TRBD2 as D, unverified against the DNA. TRBV21-1 is tagged as a pseudogene. The CDR3 is made up of 15 amino acids. The CDR3 is CASRVRGLVNNEQFF. The CDR3 DNA reads TGTGCCAGCAGAGTAAGGGGACTAGTGAACAATGAGCAGTTCTTC.

This clonotype was seen at least ten times. This sequence joins TRBV28 and TRBJ2-1; 9 bases are shared with TRBD1. Per germline, CDR1 MDHEN and CDR2 SYDVKM. The CDR3 extends over 16 amino acids. The J segment lost 6 bases and the V segment lost 6 bases, leaving 12 bases of the junction unmatched. The chain's CDR3 is CASSPSPGQGLNEQFF. The DNA of the CDR3 is TGTGCCAGCAGCCCCTCTCCGGGACAGGGTCTCAATGAGCAGTTCTTC. Drawing the rest from reference TRBV28 and TRBJ2-1, the complete variable domain is DVKVTQSSRYLVKRTGEKVFLECVQDMDHENMFWYRQDPGLGLRLIYFSYDVKMKEKGDIPEGYSVSREKKERFSLILESASTNQTSMYLCASSPSPGQGLNEQFFGPGTRLTVL.

Many counts were recorded for this clonotype. The J gene is TRBJ2-3, the V gene TRBV30, with TRBD2 matching over 11 bases. This CDR3 is built from 16 residues. J lost 2 bases, V lost 5 bases, and 9 bases had no gene match. Germline V CDR1 and CDR2: GTSNPN, SVGIG (reference sequence). The CDR3 is CAWGPSGGPYTDTQYF. CDR3 nucleotide sequence: TGTGCCTGGGGACCTAGCGGGGGGCCCTACACAGATACGCAGTATTTT.

The table lists this clonotype with a few counts. This chain links TRBV3-1 with TRBJ1-2; perhaps TRBD1 as D (5 bases). Trimming took 4 bases from V and 6 from J, leaving 15 bases between them. CDR1 is LGHDT and CDR2 is YNNKEL in the germline V gene (reference sequence). The CDR3 extends over 14 amino acids. CDR3 sequence reads: CASSLLVQGDGYTF. The CDR3 DNA follows: TGTGCCAGCAGCCTACTTGTGCAAGGGGATGGCTACACCTTC.

This clonotype was seen many times. The CDR3 spells CSVEGLRGPNVLTF. The CDR3 DNA follows: TGCAGCGTTGAAGGGTTAAGGGGTCCCAACGTCCTGACTTTC. The rearrangement joins TRBV29-1 to TRBJ2-6; TRBD1 might be the D (5 bases). V was pared by 1 base and J by 8 bases, with 12 bases between. In germline, CDR1 is SQVTM, CDR2 ANQGSEA. This CDR3 is 14 amino acids long.

The chain is built from TRBV5-8 and TRBJ2-7; 11 bases align to TRBD2. V shed 2 bases and J 12 bases; nucleotides not matched to a gene: 10. This CDR3 contains 14 residues. The germline CDR1 and CDR2 sequences are SGHTS and YDEGEE. CDR3 amino acids: CASSFRLLAGEGYF. The CDR3 nucleotides are TGTGCCAGCAGCTTCCGCTTACTAGCGGGAGAGGGGTACTTC.

This clonotype was counted ten times or more. The gene calls are TRBV3-1 and TRBJ1-2; 7 nucleotides match TRBD1. There are 13 residues in the CDR3. V lost 4 bases and J lost 4; bases outside the gene matches: 3. Germline-derived CDR1 and CDR2 are LGHDT and YNNKEL (reference sequence). The DNA for the CDR3 is TGTGCCAGCAGCCCAGGGGGTGGCTATGGCTACACCTTC. It codes for CASSPGGGYGYTF. Using reference TRBV3-1 and TRBJ1-2 for the parts outside the CDR3, the full variable domain is DTAVSQTPKYLVTQMGNDKSIKCEQNLGHDTMYWYKQDSKKFLKIMFSYNNKELIINETVPNRFSPKSPDKAHLNLHINSLELGDSAVYFCASSPGGGYGYTFGSGTRLTVV.

This clonotype came up many times. This sequence joins TRBV24-1 and TRBJ2-1; D is perhaps TRBD1 or TRBD2 (5 bases each). Trimming removed 3 bases at V and 8 bases at J, with 13 bases between. CDR1 KGHDR and CDR2 SFDVKD come from the germline V gene. This CDR3 spans 14 amino acids. The CDR3 loop is CATSDGGHMDEQFF. The CDR3 DNA follows: TGTGCCACCAGTGATGGGGGTCACATGGATGAGCAGTTCTTC.